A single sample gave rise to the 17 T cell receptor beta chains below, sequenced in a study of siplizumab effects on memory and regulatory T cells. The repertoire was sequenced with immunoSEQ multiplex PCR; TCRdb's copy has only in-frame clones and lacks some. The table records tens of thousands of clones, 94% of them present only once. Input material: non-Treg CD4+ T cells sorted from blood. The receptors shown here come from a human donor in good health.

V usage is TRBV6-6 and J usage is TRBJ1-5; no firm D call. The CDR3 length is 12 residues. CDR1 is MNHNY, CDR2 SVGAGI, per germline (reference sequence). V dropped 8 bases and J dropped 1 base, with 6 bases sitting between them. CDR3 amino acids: CASGQSNQPQHF. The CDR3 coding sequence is TGTGCCAGCGGGCAGAGCAATCAGCCCCAGCATTTT.

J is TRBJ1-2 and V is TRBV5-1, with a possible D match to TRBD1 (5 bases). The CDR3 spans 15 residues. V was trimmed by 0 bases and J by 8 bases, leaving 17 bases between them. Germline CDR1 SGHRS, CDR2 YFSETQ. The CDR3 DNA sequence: TGCGCCAGCAGCTTGGATAGGGGCCCGGCGCGAGGCTACACCTTC. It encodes CASSLDRGPARGYTF.

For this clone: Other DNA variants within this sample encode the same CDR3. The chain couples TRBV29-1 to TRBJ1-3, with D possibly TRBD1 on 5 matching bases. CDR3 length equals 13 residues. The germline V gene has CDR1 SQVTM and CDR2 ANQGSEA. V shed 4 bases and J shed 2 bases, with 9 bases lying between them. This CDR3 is CSVAQGAGNTIYF. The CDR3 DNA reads TGCAGCGTTGCCCAGGGCGCTGGAAACACCATATATTTT.

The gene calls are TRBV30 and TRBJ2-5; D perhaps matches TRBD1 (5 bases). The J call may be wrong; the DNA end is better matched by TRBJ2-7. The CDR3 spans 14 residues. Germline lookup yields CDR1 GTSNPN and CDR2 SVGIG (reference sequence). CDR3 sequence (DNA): TGTGCCTGGAGTGTGACAGCACCGGCCTACGAGCAGTACTTC. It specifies CAWSVTAPAYEQYF.

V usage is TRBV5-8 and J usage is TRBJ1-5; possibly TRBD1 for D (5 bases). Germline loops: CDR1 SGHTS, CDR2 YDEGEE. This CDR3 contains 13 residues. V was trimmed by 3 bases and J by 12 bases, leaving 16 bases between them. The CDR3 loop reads CASSWTSQGHQHF. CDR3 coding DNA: TGTGCCAGCAGCTGGACCTCTCAGGGTCACCAGCATTTT.

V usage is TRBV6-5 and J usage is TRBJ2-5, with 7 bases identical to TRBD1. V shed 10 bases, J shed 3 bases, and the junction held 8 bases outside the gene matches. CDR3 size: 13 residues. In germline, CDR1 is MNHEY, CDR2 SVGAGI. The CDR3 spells CATRDRLKETQYF. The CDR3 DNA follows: TGTGCCACTAGGGACAGATTGAAAGAGACCCAGTACTTC.

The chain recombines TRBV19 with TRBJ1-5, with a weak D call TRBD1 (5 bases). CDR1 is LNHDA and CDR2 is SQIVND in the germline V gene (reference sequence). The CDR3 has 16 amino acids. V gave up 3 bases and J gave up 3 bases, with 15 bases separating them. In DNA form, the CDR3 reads TGTGCCAGTAGTATCCTCTGGCAGGGCCTCAATCAGCCCCAGCATTTT. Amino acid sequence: CASSILWQGLNQPQHF.

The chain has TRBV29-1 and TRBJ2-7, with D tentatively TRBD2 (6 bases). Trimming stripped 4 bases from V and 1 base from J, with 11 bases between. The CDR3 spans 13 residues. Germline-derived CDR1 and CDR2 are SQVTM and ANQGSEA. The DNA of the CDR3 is TGCAGCGTTGCAGCGGGCTTTTCCTACGAGCAGTACTTC. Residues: CSVAAGFSYEQYF.

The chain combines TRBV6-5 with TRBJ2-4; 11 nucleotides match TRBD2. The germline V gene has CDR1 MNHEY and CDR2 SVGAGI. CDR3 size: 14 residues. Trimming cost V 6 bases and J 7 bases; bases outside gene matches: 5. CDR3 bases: TGTGCCAGCAGCACTAGCGGGAGCTTGAACATTCAGTACTTC. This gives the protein CASSTSGSLNIQYF.

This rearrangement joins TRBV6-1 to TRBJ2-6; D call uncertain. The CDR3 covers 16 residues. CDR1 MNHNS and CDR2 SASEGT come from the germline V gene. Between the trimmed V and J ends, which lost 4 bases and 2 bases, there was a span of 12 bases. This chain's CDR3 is CASSARQLAGANVLTF. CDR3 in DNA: TGTGCCAGCAGTGCCCGCCAGTTGGCTGGGGCCAACGTCCTGACTTTC.

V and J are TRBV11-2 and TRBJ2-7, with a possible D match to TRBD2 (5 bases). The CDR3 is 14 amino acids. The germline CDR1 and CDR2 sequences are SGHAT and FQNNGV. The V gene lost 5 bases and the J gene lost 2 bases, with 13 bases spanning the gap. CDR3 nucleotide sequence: TGTGCCAGCAGCCCCACTCGGGGTGCCTACGAGCAGTACTTC. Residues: CASSPTRGAYEQYF.

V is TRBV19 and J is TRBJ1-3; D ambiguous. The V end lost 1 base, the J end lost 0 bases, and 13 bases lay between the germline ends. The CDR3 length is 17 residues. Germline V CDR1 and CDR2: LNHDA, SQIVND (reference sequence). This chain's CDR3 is CASSIVGGRFSGNTIYF. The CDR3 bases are TGTGCCAGTAGTATAGTGGGAGGCAGATTCTCTGGAAACACCATATATTTT. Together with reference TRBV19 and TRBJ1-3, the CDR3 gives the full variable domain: DGGITQSPKYLFRKEGQNVTLSCEQNLNHDAMYWYRQDPGQGLRLIYYSQIVNDFQKGDIAEGYSVSREKKESFPLTVTSAQKNPTAFYLCASSIVGGRFSGNTIYFGEGSWLTVV.

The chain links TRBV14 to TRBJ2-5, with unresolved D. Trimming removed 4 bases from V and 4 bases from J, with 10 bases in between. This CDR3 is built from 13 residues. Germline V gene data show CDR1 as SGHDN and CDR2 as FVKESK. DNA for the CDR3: TGTGCCAGCAGCCCCCTAGGGCCAGAGACCCAGTACTTC. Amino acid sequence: CASSPLGPETQYF.

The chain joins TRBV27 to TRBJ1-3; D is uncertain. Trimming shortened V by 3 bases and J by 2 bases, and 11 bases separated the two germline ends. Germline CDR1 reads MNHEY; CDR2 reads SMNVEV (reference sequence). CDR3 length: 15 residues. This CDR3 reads CASSLDGVPGNTIYF. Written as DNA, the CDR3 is TGTGCCAGCAGTTTGGACGGTGTCCCTGGAAACACCATATATTTT.

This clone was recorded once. The CDR3 sequence is CASSLNVREAPLHF. The CDR3 DNA sequence: TGCGCCAGCAGCCTGAATGTGAGGGAGGCACCCCTCCACTTT. The chain links TRBV4-1 to TRBJ1-6; D gene unclear. CDR3 size: 14 residues. Germline V CDR1 and CDR2: MGHRA, YSYEKL. The V gene lost 4 bases and the J gene lost 11 bases, with 15 bases spanning the gap.

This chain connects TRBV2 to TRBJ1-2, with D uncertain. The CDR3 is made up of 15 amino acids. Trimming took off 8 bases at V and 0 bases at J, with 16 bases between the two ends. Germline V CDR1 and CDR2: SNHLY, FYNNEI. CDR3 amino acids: CASVRVGASNYGYTF. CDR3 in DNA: TGTGCCAGCGTAAGAGTGGGAGCTTCTAACTATGGCTACACCTTC. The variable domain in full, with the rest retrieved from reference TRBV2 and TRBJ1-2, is EPEVTQTPSHQVTQMGQEVILRCVPISNHLYFYWYRQILGQKVEFLVSFYNNEISEKSEIFDDQFSVERPDGSNFTLKIRSTKLEDSAMYFCASVRVGASNYGYTFGSGTRLTVV.

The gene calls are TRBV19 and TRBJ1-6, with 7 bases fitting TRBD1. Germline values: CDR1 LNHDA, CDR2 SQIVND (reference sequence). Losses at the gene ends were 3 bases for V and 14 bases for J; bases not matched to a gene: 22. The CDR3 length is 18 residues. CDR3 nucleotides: TGTGCCAGTAGTATCCGTCCCCGGGACAGTCCGGGAGGGGTCACCCTCCACTTT. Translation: CASSIRPRDSPGGVTLHF.